The 27 T cell receptor beta chains listed next were all sequenced from one sample in a study of robustness of blood B and T cell sequencing. A 5' template-switch oligo added a universal priming site during cDNA synthesis. A 12-nucleotide random UMI in the template-switch oligo labeled every cDNA molecule. TCRdb recomputed calls from the PCR reads with MiXCR, one row per CDR3 protein. This sample has around 3,500 distinct CDR3 sequences, with just over 55% found just once. Instead of genomic DNA, mRNA was used to measure TCR beta repertoires. Material: peripheral blood. The source is a human donor in good health.

The CDR3 reads CATKSVGGNEQFF. The CDR3 bases are TGTGCCACCAAATCAGTGGGGGGCAATGAGCAGTTCTTC. The genes are TRBV24-1 and TRBJ2-1; D may be TRBD2 (6 bases). The CDR3 contains 13 residues. CDR1 KGHDR and CDR2 SFDVKD come from the germline V gene. The V gene lost 8 bases and the J gene lost 6 bases, with 13 bases spanning the gap.

The table lists this clonotype with a few counts. This sequence joins TRBV6-5 and TRBJ1-1; D unresolved. The CDR3 spans 13 residues. The germline V gene encodes CDR1 MNHEY and CDR2 SVGAGI. V lost 2 bases to trimming and J lost 6 bases, with 10 bases between them. The CDR3 loop is CASSYGGRAEAFF. In DNA, the CDR3 is TGTGCCAGCAGTTACGGCGGACGTGCTGAAGCTTTCTTT.

Notes on this clonotype: Its ends do not fully match the called genes, so a read error is possible. The genes are TRBV7-2 and TRBJ1-5; no reliable D call. Germline V gene lookup returns CDR1 SGHTA and CDR2 FQGNSA. The CDR3 covers 15 residues. CDR3 nucleotide sequence: TGTGCCTGCAGCTTAGTAGATAGCCGCAATCAGCCCCAGCATTTT. This gives the protein CACSLVDSRNQPQHF. Full variable domain (missing parts from reference TRBV7-2 and TRBJ1-5): GAGVSQSPSNKVTEKGKDVELRCDPISGHTALYWYRQSLGQGLEFLIYFQGNSAPDKSGLPSDRFSAERTGGSVSTLTIQRTQQEDSAVYLCACSLVDSRNQPQHFGDGTRLSIL.

This clonotype came up a few times. The chain is built from TRBV6-2 or TRBV6-3 and TRBJ2-7; D may be TRBD2 (5 bases). Germline V lookup: CDR1 MNHEY, CDR2 SVGEGT. The length of the CDR3 is 13 residues. Deletions cut 3 bases from V and 7 bases from J, with 13 bases between. CDR3 in amino acids: CASSYPGRGEQYF. In DNA form, the CDR3 reads TGTGCCAGCAGTTATCCGGGCCGGGGAGAGCAGTACTTC.

By sample fraction, this clonotype is large (0.1 to 1%). The chain couples TRBV2 to TRBJ1-5; D is uncertain. The CDR3 covers 14 residues. Germline V gives CDR1 SNHLY, CDR2 FYNNEI. The V and J ends lost 3 bases and 4 bases respectively, with 10 bases between them. The CDR3 protein is CASSEELRNQPQHF. DNA of the CDR3: TGTGCCAGCAGTGAGGAGTTGAGGAATCAGCCCCAGCATTTT.

The CDR3 DNA reads TGCAGTGCCTGGGGACGGAACAACTATGGCTACACCTTC. Translated, it gives CSAWGRNNYGYTF. The gene calls are TRBV20-1 and TRBJ1-2; D possibly corresponds to TRBD1 (5 bases). Trimming stripped 6 bases from V and 2 bases from J, with 13 bases between. Germline loops: CDR1 DFQATT, CDR2 SNEGSKA (reference sequence). CDR3 length: 13 residues.

The CDR3 DNA is TGTGCCAGCAGCTCACTAGCGGGCACAGATACGCAGTATTTT. Translated: CASSSLAGTDTQYF. The genes are TRBV6-4 and TRBJ2-3, with 8 bases fitting TRBD2. This CDR3 region has 14 residues. Unmatched junction bases numbered 3, after V lost 6 bases and J lost 1 base. CDR1 is MRHNA and CDR2 is SNTAGT in the germline V gene.

The chain uses TRBV20-1 and TRBJ1-2; no firm D call. Trimming stripped 1 base from V and 0 bases from J, with 6 bases between. From germline, CDR1 is DFQATT and CDR2 SNEGSKA (reference sequence). CDR3 length: 13 residues. The CDR3 DNA sequence: TGCAGTGCTAGAGTCTCAGCTAACTATGGCTACACCTTC. Protein: CSARVSANYGYTF.

V is TRBV20-1 and J is TRBJ2-7, with 9 bases lining up with TRBD2. Germline V gives CDR1 DFQATT, CDR2 SNEGSKA (reference sequence). After removal of 2 bases from V and 0 bases from J, the junction contained 8 bases not matched to a gene. The CDR3 loop spans 16 amino acids. DNA of the CDR3: TGCAGTGCTAGACCGACTAGCGGAGGAGCCTCCTACGAGCAGTACTTC. This gives the protein CSARPTSGGASYEQYF.

This clonotype showed up just a few times. The chain uses TRBV7-2 and TRBJ2-1, with 7 positions matching TRBD1. The CDR3 runs to 15 residues. Germline V gives CDR1 SGHTA, CDR2 FQGNSA. J gave up 0 bases and V 6 bases, and 5 bases lay outside the gene matches. CDR3 protein: CASSPDRFSYNEQFF. The CDR3 DNA sequence: TGTGCCAGCAGTCCGGACAGGTTCTCCTACAATGAGCAGTTCTTC. Full variable domain (rest looked up from reference TRBV7-2 and TRBJ2-1): GAGVSQSPSNKVTEKGKDVELRCDPISGHTALYWYRQSLGQGLEFLIYFQGNSAPDKSGLPSDRFSAERTGGSVSTLTIQRTQQEDSAVYLCASSPDRFSYNEQFFGPGTRLTVL.

This clonotype has just a few counts. The chain is built from TRBV9 and TRBJ1-1, with D perhaps TRBD1 (5 bases). The germline V gene encodes CDR1 SGDLS and CDR2 YYNGEE. The CDR3 has 13 residues. The V gene lost 0 bases and the J gene lost 3 bases, with 6 bases spanning the gap. The CDR3 is CASSVGGDTEAFF. The CDR3 nucleotides read TGTGCCAGCAGCGTAGGGGGGGACACTGAAGCTTTCTTT.

The gene calls are TRBV7-1 and TRBJ2-1, with TRBD1 as a possible D gene (6 bases). TRBV7-1 is an ORF, and what it does is uncertain. The ends were cut back, 6 bases at V and 0 bases at J, with 18 bases in the middle. This CDR3 is built from 17 residues. The CDR3 sequence is CASSNPPGTSSYNEQFF. Written as DNA, the CDR3 is TGTGCCAGCAGTAATCCGCCGGGGACAAGCTCCTACAATGAGCAGTTCTTC.

This clonotype is labeled medium-sized (0.01 to 0.1%). The rearrangement uses TRBV6-1 and TRBJ1-5; tentative D call: TRBD1 (6 bases). Trimming took off 4 bases at V and 0 bases at J, with 13 bases between the two ends. Germline CDR1 MNHNS, CDR2 SASEGT. The CDR3 length is 16 residues. The CDR3 loop is CASSALGQYSNQPQHF. CDR3 coding DNA: TGTGCCAGCAGTGCATTAGGACAGTATAGCAATCAGCCCCAGCATTTT.

This CDR3 is CSARGTSGRTDTQYF. The CDR3 DNA is TGCAGTGCTAGAGGGACTAGCGGGCGCACAGATACGCAGTATTTT. The rearrangement uses TRBV20-1 and TRBJ2-3, with TRBD2 identical over 11 bases. Germline assignment: CDR1 DFQATT and CDR2 SNEGSKA (reference sequence). CDR3 length: 15 residues. The V segment lost 1 base and the J segment 1 base; nucleotides outside the gene matches: 1.

Regarding this clonotype: The junction and the germline gene differ at one end; a read error may be behind it. V gene TRBV5-1 combines with J gene TRBJ2-6, with 14 nucleotides matching TRBD2. The germline CDR1 and CDR2 sequences are SGHRS and YFSETQ. This CDR3 spans 17 amino acids. CDR3 nucleotide sequence: TGTGCCAGCAGCTTGGGACTAGCGGGGGTTGGGGCCAACGTCCTGACTTTC. It yields the protein CASSLGLAGVGANVLTF.

This clonotype occurred a few times. This rearrangement joins TRBV7-6 to TRBJ1-1; D gene ambiguous. Between the trimmed V and J ends, which lost 2 bases and 1 base, there was a span of 5 bases. The CDR3 spans 13 residues. CDR1 and CDR2 from the germline V gene are SGHVS and FNYEAQ. The CDR3 here is CASSLWGNTEAFF. In DNA, the CDR3 is TGTGCCAGCAGCTTATGGGGGAACACTGAAGCTTTCTTT.

The rearrangement joins TRBV5-5 to TRBJ1-2, with 9 positions matching TRBD1. In germline, CDR1 is SGHKS, CDR2 YYEKEE (reference sequence). V lost 2 bases to trimming and J lost 8 bases; unmatched junction nucleotides: 4. The CDR3 loop spans 13 amino acids. In DNA form, the CDR3 reads TGTGCCAGCAGCTTTTGGGACAGGGACGGCTACACCTTC. This gives the protein CASSFWDRDGYTF.

This sequence joins TRBV20-1 and TRBJ1-5; 10 bases match TRBD1. This CDR3 spans 12 amino acids. CDR1 is DFQATT and CDR2 is SNEGSKA in the germline V gene (reference sequence). Trimming removed 7 bases from V and 11 bases from J; junction bases left unmatched: 8. CDR3 nucleotide sequence: TGCAGTGGAGGACAGGGGGACCGGGCCCAGCATTTT. The encoded protein is CSGGQGDRAQHF.

In this sample, this clonotype turned up a few times. The chain recombines TRBV12-3 or TRBV12-4 with TRBJ1-5; 7 bases match TRBD1. The V and J ends lost 6 bases and 3 bases, in that order; junction bases with no gene match: 17. CDR3 length: 18 residues. CDR3 sequence reads: CASSSFPGQTTFNQPQHF. CDR3 in DNA: TGTGCCAGCAGCTCCTTTCCGGGACAGACAACTTTCAATCAGCCCCAGCATTTT.

This clonotype was seen a handful of times. V usage is TRBV18 and J usage is TRBJ1-2; possible D gene TRBD1, 6 bases. Germline CDR1 is KGHSH and CDR2 is LQKENI. The CDR3 extends over 12 amino acids. Trimming removed 3 bases from V and 6 bases from J, with 8 bases in between. The CDR3 is CASSPQGNGYTF. The CDR3 DNA reads as TGTGCCAGCTCACCTCAGGGGAATGGCTACACCTTC.

The rearrangement uses TRBV6-5 and TRBJ2-3; D is undetermined. Trimming left V 6 bases short and J 1 base short, with 17 bases between. The CDR3 covers 16 residues. Germline loops: CDR1 MNHEY, CDR2 SVGAGI. For the CDR3, the DNA is TGTGCCAGCAGCTATATCGGTGGAGAGGGCACAGATACGCAGTATTTT. Translated, it gives CASSYIGGEGTDTQYF.

The chain carries TRBV10-3 and TRBJ1-2; 7 nucleotides agree with TRBD1. Germline CDR1 reads ENHRY; CDR2 reads SYGVKD. This CDR3 has 13 residues. The junction had 5 bases not matched to a gene; V was cut back by 6 bases and J by 4 bases. CDR3 bases: TGTGCCATCAGCACAGGGGTCGGCTATGGCTACACCTTC. Residues: CAISTGVGYGYTF.

The V gene is TRBV9, the J gene TRBJ1-2, with D possibly matching TRBD1 (5 bases). CDR3 length equals 14 residues. Trimming took 0 bases from V and 4 from J, leaving 10 bases between them. Per germline, CDR1 SGDLS and CDR2 YYNGEE. The CDR3 DNA reads TGTGCCAGCAGCGTAGGGGGCTCAGGCTATGGCTACACCTTC. Translation: CASSVGGSGYGYTF.

The chain employs TRBV5-1 and TRBJ1-1; 7 bases match TRBD1. The V gene end was trimmed by 5 bases and the J gene end by 3 bases; junction bases not matched to a gene: 10. Germline V gene data show CDR1 as SGHRS and CDR2 as YFSETQ. CDR3 length equals 15 residues. The CDR3 is CASSPLTGKDTEAFF. In DNA form, the CDR3 reads TGCGCCAGCAGTCCTCTGACAGGGAAGGACACTGAAGCTTTCTTT.

This clonotype appeared a few times. The chain's CDR3 is CASSVGYTSTDTQYF. CDR3 coding DNA: TGTGCCAGCAGCGTCGGCTATACTAGCACAGATACGCAGTATTTT. The chain couples TRBV5-4 to TRBJ2-3; no reliable D call. Trimming left V 4 bases short and J 0 bases short, with 12 bases between. Germline CDR1 SGHNT, CDR2 YYREEE (reference sequence). The CDR3 is 15 amino acids.

The chain recombines TRBV20-1 with TRBJ2-7; unclear D gene. CDR3 length: 12 amino acids. Germline CDR1 and CDR2: DFQATT and SNEGSKA (reference sequence). V shed 6 bases and J shed 0 bases, with 9 bases lying between them. The CDR3, as DNA: TGCAGTGCCACACAGAACTCCTACGAGCAGTACTTC. Translating gives CSATQNSYEQYF.

The chain employs TRBV10-3 and TRBJ1-2; 7 bases fit TRBD1. The CDR3 runs to 15 residues. The junction had 10 bases not matched to a gene; V was cut back by 5 bases and J by 4 bases. Germline CDR1 is ENHRY and CDR2 is SYGVKD. The CDR3 bases are TGTGCCATCAGTCAACTTAAGGGGGCCGGCTATGGCTACACCTTC. This encodes CAISQLKGAGYGYTF.